This T cell receptor (beta chain) is drawn from a study of control samples from healthy donors and cancer patients. The assay was immunoSEQ multiplex PCR, and TCRdb's table has in-frame clones only and misses some. This sample has some 6,700 clones, with 76% found just once. Germline V gene sequence: CDR1 SNHLY, CDR2 FYNNEI. After removal of 6 bases from V and 0 bases from J, the junction contained 4 bases not matched to a gene. The CDR3 spans 16 residues. This TCR came from a male donor with melanoma. Material: formalin-fixed, paraffin-embedded tissue. This chain uses TRBV2 with TRBJ1-6; 8 bases map to TRBD1. Here the CDR3 DNA reads TGTGCCAGCAGGGCAGGGGGCAGCTCCTATAATTCACCCCTCCACTTT. Its protein is CASRAGGSSYNSPLHF.